One and the same sample provided the 2 T cell receptor beta chains below, sequenced in a study of blood T cell repertoires in COVID-19. The protocol was immunoSEQ multiplex PCR, while the TCRdb copy is restricted to in-frame clones and leaves out a portion. The table records around 66,000 clones, over 75% of them present only once. Sequencing was carried out using peripheral blood. These receptors all stem from a human donor in a cohort sampled during active COVID-19.

The chain couples TRBV27 to TRBJ1-5; D possibly corresponds to TRBD1 (5 bases). This CDR3 is 14 amino acids long. Germline CDR1 is MNHEY and CDR2 is SMNVEV (reference sequence). V was clipped by 2 bases and J by 6 bases, with 11 bases between them. CDR3 in DNA: TGTGCCAGCAGTTTACCGGGGGAGGGTCAGCCCCAGCATTTT. This encodes CASSLPGEGQPQHF.

This clone appeared many times. The gene calls are TRBV7-9 and TRBJ2-7, with 8 bases identical to TRBD2. V dropped 5 bases and J dropped 12; count of bases not matched to a gene: 6. The CDR3 consists of 11 residues. CDR1 and CDR2 (germline): SEHNR, FQNEAQ (reference sequence). In DNA, the CDR3 is TGTGCCAGCAGCAACCTAGCGGGCGTGTACTTC. Its translation is CASSNLAGVYF.